The 2 T cell receptor beta chains below come from one sample, sequenced in a study of shared clonotypes between healthy human individuals. CD45RO-negative cells were positively selected for CCR7, leaving out terminally differentiated effector memory CD45RA+ cells. Assay: immunoSEQ multiplex PCR; the TCRdb copy retains only in-frame clones and omits some. The sample has just over 2,000,000 clones; about 95% are singletons. Sequenced: naive CD8+ T cells sorted from blood. The receptors originated from a man in his late teens or twenties in good health.

This clone occurred a few times. The same CDR3 is also encoded by other DNA sequences in this sample. The J gene is TRBJ2-7, the V gene TRBV10-2; the D is unclear. V was clipped by 3 bases and J by 3 bases, with 3 bases between them. Per germline, CDR1 WSHSY and CDR2 SAAADI. The CDR3 covers 11 residues. The CDR3 here is CASSEYYEQYF. The CDR3 DNA is TGCGCCAGCAGTGAATACTACGAGCAGTACTTC.

Comments on this clone: A read error may account for a junction end that differs from germline. The CDR3 protein is CASSYSSGPRKEDF. CDR3 DNA sequence: TGTGCCAGCAGTTACTCGTCAGGCCCTCGGAAGGAGGACTTC. The chain recombines TRBV6-5 with TRBJ2-4; TRBD2 might be the D (5 bases). Per the germline V gene, CDR1 is MNHEY and CDR2 is SVGAGI. The CDR3 length is 14 residues.